The 17 T cell receptor beta chains reported below all come from one sample, sequenced in a study of T cell responses to AZD1222 COVID-19 vaccine. Profiling relied on immunoSEQ multiplex PCR, and the TCRdb table lists in-frame clones only, not all of them. The sample holds roughly 100,000 clones, roughly 90% seen once. Specimen: peripheral blood, collected on day 0 of AZD1222 vaccination. The receptor source for this set is an adult in good health.

The sample holds one count of this clone. V usage is TRBV19 and J usage is TRBJ1-4; 9 nucleotides line up with TRBD1. Unmatched junction bases numbered 10, after V lost 6 bases and J lost 8 bases. Germline V gives CDR1 LNHDA, CDR2 SQIVND (reference sequence). CDR3 length: 15 amino acids. In nucleotides, the CDR3 is TGTGCCAGTAGGTATGCGGGACAGGGAGGCGAAAAACTGTTTTTT. This codes for CASRYAGQGGEKLFF.

The chain combines TRBV10-3 with TRBJ2-5; weak D call: TRBD1 (6 bases). The CDR3 runs 13 residues. Germline CDR1 is ENHRY and CDR2 is SYGVKD. V was pared by 0 bases and J by 4 bases, with 6 bases between. CDR3: CAISESRGETQYF. The CDR3 DNA reads TGTGCCATCAGTGAGTCCAGGGGAGAGACCCAGTACTTC.

This clone was observed a single time. The rearrangement links TRBV6-5 to TRBJ1-4; 7 nucleotides align to TRBD1. With 6 bases clipped from V and 10 bases from J, the junction kept 11 bases outside the gene matches. The CDR3 extends over 14 amino acids. From germline, CDR1 is MNHEY and CDR2 SVGAGI. The CDR3 DNA is TGTGCCAGCAGGACAGGGACAGATTCTGGAAAACTGTTTTTT. Translated: CASRTGTDSGKLFF.

The V call is TRBV5-4, the J call TRBJ2-3, with D possibly TRBD2 on 6 matching bases. The V gene lost 1 base and the J gene lost 5 bases, with 11 bases spanning the gap. CDR3 size: 14 residues. The germline gives CDR1 SGHNT, CDR2 YYREEE (reference sequence). The CDR3 nucleotides read TGTGCCAGCAGCTTGACGGGAGAGGTAGATACGCAGTATTTT. Translation gives CASSLTGEVDTQYF.

The chain carries TRBV25-1 and TRBJ2-1, with D perhaps matching TRBD2 (6 bases). V lost 3 bases and J 7 bases, leaving 16 bases between the germline ends. This CDR3 contains 15 residues. CDR1 MGHDK and CDR2 SYGVNS come from the germline V gene. Written as DNA, the CDR3 is TGTGCCAGCAGTGACCCCTCCGGGAGCCAGAATGAGCAGTTCTTC. The encoded protein is CASSDPSGSQNEQFF.

The gene calls are TRBV7-9 and TRBJ1-2; no reliable D call. The V end lost 1 base, the J end lost 4 bases, and 10 bases lay between the germline ends. In germline, CDR1 is SEHNR, CDR2 FQNEAQ (reference sequence). The CDR3 is made up of 14 amino acids. CDR3 protein: CASSLEAGFYGYTF. CDR3 in DNA: TGTGCCAGCAGCTTAGAAGCCGGGTTCTATGGCTACACCTTC. The full variable domain, in which reference TRBV7-9 and TRBJ1-2 provide the parts outside the CDR3, is DTGVSQNPRHKITKRGQNVTFRCDPISEHNRLYWYRQTLGQGPEFLTYFQNEAQLEKSRLLSDRFSAERPKGSFSTLEIQRTEQGDSAMYLCASSLEAGFYGYTFGSGTRLTVV.

The V call is TRBV25-1, the J call TRBJ2-1, with D possibly matching TRBD2 (5 bases). Trimming removed 3 bases at V and 6 bases at J, with 24 bases between. This CDR3 comprises 18 residues. Per the germline V gene, CDR1 is MGHDK and CDR2 is SYGVNS. CDR3 DNA: TGTGCCAGCAGTGATACTAGACTAAGCTCGAACCGATCCAATGAGCAGTTCTTC. It codes for CASSDTRLSSNRSNEQFF.

The V gene is TRBV27, the J gene TRBJ1-1; D is ambiguous. The CDR3 has 14 residues. The germline CDR1 and CDR2 sequences are MNHEY and SMNVEV (reference sequence). Trimming pared 3 bases from V and 1 base from J, leaving 9 bases between. CDR3 protein: CASSFIDKNTEAFF. DNA of the CDR3: TGTGCCAGCAGTTTCATTGACAAGAACACTGAAGCTTTCTTT.

This clone was observed once. The chain couples TRBV7-2 to TRBJ2-2; no clear D. CDR3 length equals 14 residues. V gave up 4 bases and J gave up 5 bases, with 11 bases separating them. Germline assignment: CDR1 SGHTA and CDR2 FQGNSA. CDR3 protein: CASSSLPGTGELFF. For the CDR3, the DNA is TGTGCCAGCAGCTCCCTCCCCGGAACCGGGGAGCTGTTTTTT.

This clone was seen only once. This chain connects TRBV30 to TRBJ2-7, with D uncertain. Per the germline V gene, CDR1 is GTSNPN and CDR2 is SVGIG (reference sequence). V was trimmed by 2 bases and J by 3 bases, leaving 5 bases between them. The CDR3 totals 11 residues. The CDR3 sequence: CAWSRVYEQYF. For the CDR3, the DNA is TGTGCCTGGAGTAGAGTCTACGAGCAGTACTTC.

J is TRBJ1-2 and V is TRBV4-1, with TRBD1 as a possible D gene (5 bases). Trimming removed 1 base from V and 2 bases from J, with 5 bases in between. This CDR3 has 13 residues. Germline lookup yields CDR1 MGHRA and CDR2 YSYEKL. CDR3 sequence: CASSQGQNYGYTF. The CDR3 nucleotides read TGCGCCAGCAGCCAAGGACAGAACTATGGCTACACCTTC.

The chain links TRBV5-1 to TRBJ2-2; D uncertain. The V gene lost 4 bases and the J gene lost 7 bases, with 17 bases spanning the gap. The CDR3 is made up of 15 amino acids. Germline lookup yields CDR1 SGHRS and CDR2 YFSETQ. The CDR3 DNA is TGCGCCAGCAGCCCGGCCCTTGCAGACATCGGGGAGCTGTTTTTT. This gives the protein CASSPALADIGELFF.

The V and J genes are TRBV5-1 and TRBJ2-3; no clear D. V lost 4 bases and J 5 bases, leaving 8 bases between the germline ends. CDR1 and CDR2 from the germline V gene are SGHRS and YFSETQ. CDR3 length: 12 amino acids. CDR3 sequence reads: CASSPSGDTQYF. The DNA of the CDR3 is TGCGCCAGCAGCCCGTCAGGAGATACGCAGTATTTT.

The CDR3 bases are TGTGCCACCAGCGGCGGACTAGCGTCAGATGAGCAGTTCTTC. Translated: CATSGGLASDEQFF. V and J are TRBV15 and TRBJ2-1; the match to TRBD2 covers 9 bases. The CDR3 runs 14 residues. Trimming removed 5 bases from V and 8 bases from J; junction bases left unmatched: 7. Per germline, CDR1 LNHNV and CDR2 YYDKDF (reference sequence).

The CDR3 loop is CASSSGQGRDSPLHF. In DNA, the CDR3 is TGTGCCAGCAGCTCCGGACAGGGAAGGGATTCACCCCTCCACTTT. The chain uses TRBV5-4 and TRBJ1-6; TRBD1 aligns across 8 bases. The germline V gene has CDR1 SGHNT and CDR2 YYREEE (reference sequence). The J segment lost 8 bases and the V segment lost 3 bases, leaving 7 bases of the junction unmatched. This CDR3 contains 15 residues.

The chain has TRBV18 and TRBJ2-3; weak D call: TRBD1 (5 bases). Germline V gene sequence: CDR1 KGHSH, CDR2 LQKENI. The germline V and J ends were trimmed by 7 bases and 4 bases, with 12 bases remaining between them. This CDR3 is 13 amino acids long. The CDR3 DNA sequence: TGTGCCAGCTTCACCCAGGGCGCAGATACGCAGTATTTT. Amino acid sequence: CASFTQGADTQYF.

This chain links TRBV16 with TRBJ1-5, with D unresolved. V dropped 1 base and J dropped 0 bases, with 13 bases sitting between them. This CDR3 has 17 amino acids. CDR1 is KGHSY and CDR2 is FQNENV in the germline V gene. As DNA, the CDR3 is TGTGCCAGCAGCCAATTGTTGGCGGATCCTAGCAATCAGCCCCAGCATTTT. Its translation is CASSQLLADPSNQPQHF. Combining the CDR3 with reference TRBV16 and TRBJ1-5 gives the whole variable domain GEEVAQTPKHLVRGEGQKAKLYCAPIKGHSYVFWYQQVLKNEFKFLISFQNENVFDETGMPKERFSAKCLPNSPCSLEIQATKLEDSAVYFCASSQLLADPSNQPQHFGDGTRLSIL.